This T cell receptor beta chain was found in a study of T cell responses to AZD1222 COVID-19 vaccine. In its sample, this clone was seen once. The CDR3 extends over 15 amino acids. Germline V lookup: CDR1 SGHNT, CDR2 YYREEE (reference sequence). V was pared by 4 bases and J by 1 base, with 15 bases between. Clones were read by immunoSEQ multiplex PCR, and TCRdb kept only the in-frame ones, dropping some. This table holds approximately 150,000 clones, approximately 86% found once. The rearrangement links TRBV5-4 to TRBJ2-7; D possibly matches TRBD1 or TRBD2 (6 bases each). The TCR was taken from an adult who received the MenACWY meningococcal vaccine as a control. Sequencing used peripheral blood, obtained 28 days after the second dose of the MenACWY control vaccine. In DNA form, the CDR3 reads TGTGCCAGCAGCCCCGCGGGACAAAGTTCCTACGAGCAGTACTTC. It is translated as CASSPAGQSSYEQYF.